The present entry profiles one TCR beta chain with its context. Its target is unknown. The sample comes from a study of monozygotic twins with inflammatory bowel disease. Study-level points and caveats: A lone strong IBD-associated signal or clonotype found no support.

Every sample had its cDNA made across eight separate reactions. The unique tags termed UMIs, each holding a 6-nucleotide sample barcode, were added by means of template switching. Reanalyzing the 5' RACE reads, TCRdb keeps one entry per CDR3 protein, without DNA. The specimen's table records approximately 150,000 distinct CDR3 sequences. The receptor was isolated from a human donor with ulcerative colitis or Crohn's disease, or a healthy co-twin of an affected twin (not recorded which). The specimen was blood.

The CDR3 reads CAWSVSDYGYTF. The gene calls are TRBV30 and TRBJ1-2. Germline V gene sequence: CDR1 GTSNPN, CDR2 SVGIG (reference sequence). CDR3 length: 12 amino acids.